This TCR beta chain was profiled in a study of cytomegalovirus exposure and HLA in healthy donors. Study details: An early release of data contained about 85 million unique TCRs, which came from HLA-typed donors.

To note about this clone: Its specificity is unknown.

The PCR made use of 60 Vbeta and 13 Jbeta primers. In the original processing: In a later analysis, 80 million or so unique TCR beta chains included roughly 11 million shared by two or more donors. This table comes from immunoSEQ multiplex PCR, and its TCRdb copy is limited to in-frame clones, with some not included. For V, J and clone size, that table is used; D and trimming come from the DNA. The sample shows about 130,000 clones, around three quarters of them seen only once. Study outcomes and limitations: Exclusion applied to some V segments, including TRBV6-2 and TRBV6-3, as they were indistinguishable.

This CDR3 has 18 amino acids. V was trimmed by 2 bases and J by 1 base, leaving 19 bases between them. This clonotype was sampled from a man between 25 and 39 years old in good health and CMV-seropositive. Input material: PBMCs. The chain has TRBV5-7 and TRBJ1-5, with a possible D match to TRBD1 (5 bases). TRBV5-7 is filed as an ORF, its function uncertain. CDR3 sequence: CASSFQSSGLMSNQPQHF. The DNA of the CDR3 is TGTGCCAGCAGCTTCCAATCCTCAGGGCTGATGAGCAATCAGCCCCAGCATTTT.